A single sample is the source of the 19 T cell receptor beta chains below, sequenced in a study of cytomegalovirus exposure and HLA in healthy donors. This PCR relied on a set of 60 Vbeta primers and 13 Jbeta primers. Only in-frame clones appear in the TCRdb table, and some are missing; sequencing was by immunoSEQ multiplex PCR. The sample lists approximately 130,000 clones, about 80% occurring once. The sample consisted of PBMCs. Receptors originate from a boy younger than 10 in good health and CMV-seronegative.

V is TRBV30 and J is TRBJ1-2; 9 bases agree with TRBD1. Germline V gives CDR1 GTSNPN, CDR2 SVGIG (reference sequence). V was clipped by 0 bases and J by 7 bases; unmatched bases: 6. This CDR3 spans 14 amino acids. This CDR3 is CAWSVNRGLLGYTF. The CDR3 nucleotides are TGTGCCTGGAGTGTAAACAGGGGGCTACTTGGCTACACCTTC.

This clone is a singleton in its sample. CDR3 loop: CASSLWRGEKLFF. The CDR3 DNA is TGTGCCAGCAGTTTATGGCGGGGTGAAAAACTGTTTTTT. The chain recombines TRBV27 with TRBJ1-4; D unresolved. CDR3 length equals 13 residues. From germline, CDR1 is MNHEY and CDR2 SMNVEV (reference sequence). Trimming cost V 1 base and J 7 bases, with 7 bases left between them.

This clone turned up a few times. The V call is TRBV6-5, the J call TRBJ2-7; 10 bases agree with TRBD2. In germline, CDR1 is MNHEY, CDR2 SVGAGI. The CDR3 loop spans 14 amino acids. Trimming took 7 bases from V and 7 from J; bases not matched to a gene: 10. CDR3 in DNA: TGTGCCAGCACCCAAGCCGGGACTAGCGAGGAGCAGTACGTC. Translation: CASTQAGTSEEQYV.

This sequence joins TRBV5-1 and TRBJ1-1; TRBD1 matches at 7 bases. The CDR3 totals 17 residues. J lost 1 base, V lost 1 base, and 10 bases had no gene match. The germline V gene encodes CDR1 SGHRS and CDR2 YFSETQ. CDR3 region: CASSLSTGAGGNTEAFF. Here the CDR3 DNA reads TGCGCCAGCAGCTTGAGTACCGGCGCAGGGGGGAACACTGAAGCTTTCTTT.

V gene TRBV6-6 combines with J gene TRBJ1-1; the D is unclear. CDR1 is MNHNY and CDR2 is SVGAGI in the germline V gene (reference sequence). The V gene lost 11 bases and the J gene lost 4 bases, with 20 bases spanning the gap. The CDR3 runs 14 residues. The DNA of the CDR3 is TGTGCCTCCCAATCTCCGGGTAGGAGCACTGAAGCTTTCTTT. It encodes CASQSPGRSTEAFF.

This clone was observed a few times. The genes are TRBV6-1 and TRBJ2-5; TRBD2 matches 11 bases. With the DNA end fitting TRBJ2-7 better, the J assignment may be wrong. Germline loops: CDR1 MNHNS, CDR2 SASEGT. The CDR3 runs to 15 residues. CDR3 loop: CASSEASGGGYEQYF. The DNA for the CDR3 is TGTGCCAGCAGTGAAGCTAGCGGGGGGGGCTACGAGCAGTACTTC.

This clone was observed once. The chain uses TRBV6-5 and TRBJ1-5, with 10 bases aligning to TRBD1. The junction had 6 bases not matched to a gene; V was cut back by 4 bases and J by 3 bases. Germline V gives CDR1 MNHEY, CDR2 SVGAGI. This CDR3 spans 16 amino acids. The CDR3 DNA reads TGTGCCAGCAGTTCCGTTGACAGGGGGCACAATCAGCCCCAGCATTTT. This encodes CASSSVDRGHNQPQHF.

V is TRBV7-6 and J is TRBJ2-2; D not resolved. V was shortened by 0 bases and J by 1 base, with 15 bases between the two germline ends. CDR3 length equals 18 residues. CDR1 is SGHVS, CDR2 FNYEAQ, per germline. The CDR3 here is CASSLALSLNLNTGELFF. CDR3 sequence (DNA): TGTGCCAGCAGCTTAGCGCTTAGTTTAAACTTGAACACCGGGGAGCTGTTTTTT.

The CDR3 nucleotides read TGTGCCAGCAGCGTAGCGGTTATGAACACTGAAGCTTTCTTT. Amino acids: CASSVAVMNTEAFF. J is TRBJ1-1 and V is TRBV9; D gene ambiguous. With 0 bases removed from V and 0 bases from J, the gap between germline ends came to 6 bases. The CDR3 runs to 14 residues. Germline-derived CDR1 and CDR2 are SGDLS and YYNGEE. Variable domain in full (rest from reference TRBV9 and TRBJ1-1): DSGVTQTPKHLITATGQRVTLRCSPRSGDLSVYWYQQSLDQGLQFLIQYYNGEERAKGNILERFSAQQFPDLHSELNLSSLELGDSALYFCASSVAVMNTEAFFGQGTRLTVV.

V and J are TRBV9 and TRBJ2-1; TRBD2 matches at 10 bases. The CDR3 runs to 15 residues. Germline V gives CDR1 SGDLS, CDR2 YYNGEE. The ends lost 2 bases at V and 6 bases at J; junction bases unmatched: 5. As DNA, the CDR3 is TGTGCCAGCAGCGTCGGGACTAGCGTTCTCAATGAGCAGTTCTTC. Translating it yields CASSVGTSVLNEQFF.

The V and J genes are TRBV7-2 and TRBJ2-7; D is unclear. CDR1 and CDR2 (germline): SGHTA, FQGNSA. CDR3 length equals 14 residues. V shed 1 base and J shed 3 bases, with 10 bases lying between them. The CDR3 DNA reads TGTGCCAGCAGCTTAGTGGAGCTGGGCTACGAGCAGTACTTC. Translation: CASSLVELGYEQYF.

The rearrangement links TRBV18 to TRBJ1-5; TRBD1 matches at 9 bases. V shed 4 bases, J shed 5 bases, and the junction held 3 bases outside the gene matches. Germline CDR1 and CDR2: KGHSH and LQKENI. The CDR3 sequence is 14 residues long. The CDR3 here is CASSLTGGDQPQHF. DNA of the CDR3: TGTGCCAGCTCACTGACAGGGGGTGATCAGCCCCAGCATTTT.

V usage is TRBV27 and J usage is TRBJ1-2; 8 bases align to TRBD1. The CDR3 sequence is 14 residues long. Losses at the gene ends were 4 bases for V and 2 bases for J; bases not matched to a gene: 3. Germline loops: CDR1 MNHEY, CDR2 SMNVEV (reference sequence). Here the CDR3 DNA reads TGTGCCAGCAGTTCGCGGGACAGGAACTATGGCTACACCTTC. Amino acids: CASSSRDRNYGYTF.

The V and J genes are TRBV5-1 and TRBJ2-5; D is perhaps TRBD2 (6 bases). Germline V CDR1 and CDR2: SGHRS, YFSETQ. The CDR3 contains 14 residues. Trimming removed 4 bases from V and 4 bases from J, with 14 bases in between. This chain's CDR3 is CASSPPAGLETQYF. CDR3 nucleotides: TGCGCCAGCAGCCCACCCGCGGGGCTAGAGACCCAGTACTTC.

V gene TRBV11-2 combines with J gene TRBJ1-4, with a possible D match to TRBD1 (6 bases). Germline values: CDR1 SGHAT, CDR2 FQNNGV. The CDR3 is made up of 13 amino acids. V dropped 5 bases and J dropped 7 bases, with 11 bases sitting between them. CDR3 region: CASSPRGAEKLFF. CDR3 in DNA: TGTGCCAGCAGCCCCCGGGGGGCTGAAAAACTGTTTTTT.

The chain is built from TRBV11-1 and TRBJ2-2; 8 bases are shared with TRBD2. The J segment lost 4 bases and the V segment lost 10 bases, leaving 11 bases of the junction unmatched. Germline CDR1 reads SGHAT; CDR2 reads FQDESV (reference sequence). This CDR3 spans 15 amino acids. CDR3 sequence: CATGRRLASTGELFF. CDR3 DNA sequence: TGTGCCACCGGTCGCCGACTAGCGAGCACCGGGGAGCTGTTTTTT. The full variable domain, in which reference TRBV11-1 and TRBJ2-2 provide the parts outside the CDR3, is EAEVAQSPRYKITEKSQAVAFWCDPISGHATLYWYRQILGQGPELLVQFQDESVVDDSQLPKDRFSAERLKGVDSTLKIQPAELGDSAMYLCATGRRLASTGELFFGEGSRLTVL.

The sample holds a few counts of this clone. V usage is TRBV10-3 and J usage is TRBJ1-2; TRBD1 aligns across 8 bases. CDR1 ENHRY and CDR2 SYGVKD come from the germline V gene. V was pared by 2 bases and J by 4 bases, with 3 bases of the junction left unmatched. The length of the CDR3 is 14 residues. DNA for the CDR3: TGTGCCATCAGTGAGACCGACAGGGGCTATGGCTACACCTTC. The encoded protein is CAISETDRGYGYTF.

The chain employs TRBV6-1 and TRBJ2-7; the D gene is possibly TRBD2 (7 bases). The CDR3 is made up of 14 amino acids. Trimming left V 8 bases short and J 2 bases short, with 16 bases between. The germline V gene has CDR1 MNHNS and CDR2 SASEGT. The CDR3 nucleotides read TGTGCCAGCGACCGGGGGGACACGCCCTACGAGCAGTACGTC. Encoded protein: CASDRGDTPYEQYV.

This clone came up once. The rearrangement links TRBV11-3 to TRBJ1-1, with D perhaps TRBD1 (6 bases). This CDR3 is built from 13 residues. Trimming took off 4 bases at V and 12 bases at J, with 18 bases between the two ends. Looked up from germline, CDR1 is SGHNT and CDR2 is YENEEA. The CDR3 loop is CASSSDGQRKTFF. CDR3 in DNA: TGTGCCAGCAGCTCCGACGGACAGAGAAAGACTTTCTTT.